This T cell receptor delta chain was captured in a study of γδ T cells in repeated Plasmodium falciparum infection. This CDR3 has 14 residues. CDR1 and CDR2 (germline): TSWWSYY, QGS. In the case of this clone: As yet, its antigen is unknown. TCRdb attributes to this sequence the protein of a much larger clone, which differs from the DNA translation at residue 11; a read error is likely, and the protein displayed is translated from the DNA.

Flow sorting of PBMC yielded separate Vgamma9/Vdelta2+ and Vdelta2-negative gammadelta T cell populations for bulk repertoire analysis. TCRdb re-called the multiplex PCR reads using CATT. The sample comprises about 51,000 delta-chain clones, about 2% of which are singletons, and 24% rests with the top ten. Regarding the study as a whole: Donors in Mali lived in a small rural village, largely one ethnic group. Vdelta2-negative gammadelta repertoires, largely Vdelta1+, seemingly showed infection-driven waves of new clonal selection.

The chain couples TRDV1 to TRDJ1; no definite D call. TCRdb lists no J gene, so it was determined here by aligning the DNA to germline. Sequences were obtained from gamma-delta T cells from blood. The receptor comes from a pool of human donors (malaria-infected and uninfected, not separated). This CDR3 reads CALGELVYSDRLIF. The CDR3 coding sequence is TGTGCTCTTGGGGAACTAGTTTATTCCGATAGACTCATCTTT.